Shown below are 25 T cell receptor beta chains from a single sample sequenced in a study of blood T cell repertoires in COVID-19. Using immunoSEQ multiplex PCR, the repertoire was profiled, and TCRdb retains in-frame clones only, with some absent. The sample has approximately 38,000 clones; roughly 90% are singletons. Sequenced sample: peripheral blood. These receptors originate from a human donor in a cohort sampled during active COVID-19.

The chain has TRBV29-1 and TRBJ1-1; no clear D gene. The length of the CDR3 is 12 residues. Trimming pared 3 bases from V and 1 base from J, leaving 6 bases between. Germline CDR1 SQVTM, CDR2 ANQGSEA. The CDR3: CSVEAANTEAFF. The CDR3 DNA follows: TGCAGCGTTGAGGCCGCGAACACTGAAGCTTTCTTT.

The chain joins TRBV6-5 to TRBJ1-1; unclear D gene. The V gene's germline CDR1 is MNHEY and CDR2 SVGAGI. The CDR3 is 13 amino acids. Deletions cut 6 bases from V and 0 bases from J, with 8 bases between. This CDR3 reads CASRTKMNTEAFF. CDR3 coding DNA: TGTGCCAGCAGGACAAAAATGAACACTGAAGCTTTCTTT.

The chain employs TRBV19 and TRBJ1-5, with 7 nucleotides matching TRBD1. The CDR3 totals 15 residues. Unmatched junction bases numbered 10, after V lost 9 bases and J lost 2 bases. The germline CDR1 and CDR2 sequences are LNHDA and SQIVND (reference sequence). CDR3 DNA: TGTGCCAGCTGGATACCTACAGGGGGCAATCAGCCCCAGCATTTT. It encodes CASWIPTGGNQPQHF.

The chain has TRBV7-9 and TRBJ2-1, with TRBD2 matching 13 bases. Trimming removed 3 bases from V and 7 bases from J; junction bases left unmatched: 6. The CDR3 length is 16 residues. CDR1 SEHNR and CDR2 FQNEAQ come from the germline V gene (reference sequence). The CDR3 nucleotides are TGTGCCAGCAGCTTTGGGACTAGCGGGGCAAATAATGAGCAGTTCTTC. Protein: CASSFGTSGANNEQFF.

This clone has only one observation. J is TRBJ2-1 and V is TRBV4-2, with D tentatively TRBD2 (5 bases). CDR1 is LGHNA, CDR2 YNFKEQ, per germline. V was trimmed by 2 bases and J by 9 bases, leaving 11 bases between them. The CDR3 sequence is 13 residues long. The CDR3 nucleotides read TGTGCCAGCAGCCAACGGGATCCCAGTGAGCAGTTCTTC. This gives the protein CASSQRDPSEQFF.

The chain is built from TRBV28 and TRBJ1-6; the D gene is possibly TRBD1 (5 bases). This CDR3 has 12 residues. Trimming took 8 bases from V and 6 from J, leaving 8 bases between them. Germline V gene sequence: CDR1 MDHEN, CDR2 SYDVKM. The CDR3 here is CASGATNSPLHF. As DNA, the CDR3 is TGTGCCAGCGGGGCTACTAATTCACCCCTCCACTTT.

Notes on this clone: The junction shows a germline mismatch at one end, possibly a read error. This chain connects TRBV6-5 to TRBJ2-7, with D unresolved. The germline V gene has CDR1 MNHEY and CDR2 SVGAGI. The CDR3 is 12 amino acids. The DNA of the CDR3 is TGTGCCAGCAGTTCAACACCATCCCCTCATATGTTC. It yields the protein CASSSTPSPHMF.

This chain uses TRBV2 with TRBJ2-5; 8 bases line up with TRBD1. V dropped 3 bases and J dropped 4; count of bases not matched to a gene: 7. In germline, CDR1 is SNHLY, CDR2 FYNNEI. This CDR3 contains 15 residues. CDR3 sequence reads: CASSDRGLVGETQYF. The CDR3 DNA reads TGTGCCAGCAGTGACAGGGGGCTCGTGGGAGAGACCCAGTACTTC.

The V gene is TRBV29-1, the J gene TRBJ1-1; no firm D call. The germline gives CDR1 SQVTM, CDR2 ANQGSEA. The CDR3 contains 13 residues. V was cut by 0 bases and J by 8 bases, with 13 bases left in between. CDR3 loop: CSVEDPRGYEAFF. The CDR3 DNA sequence: TGCAGCGTTGAAGATCCTCGGGGATACGAAGCTTTCTTT. Filled out from reference TRBV29-1 and TRBJ1-1, the complete variable domain reads SAVISQKPSRDICQRGTSLTIQCQVDSQVTMMFWYRQQPGQSLTLIATANQGSEATYESGFVIDKFPISRPNLTFSTLTVSNMSPEDSSIYLCSVEDPRGYEAFFGQGTRLTVV.

The CDR3 DNA reads TGTGCCTGGTCCCACAAGTTGGACACTGAAGCTTTCTTT. It is translated as CAWSHKLDTEAFF. The chain has TRBV30 and TRBJ1-1; D is unclear. The CDR3 is made up of 13 amino acids. V lost 5 bases and J 3 bases, leaving 13 bases between the germline ends. Germline V gene sequence: CDR1 GTSNPN, CDR2 SVGIG (reference sequence).

This clone was counted once. The V and J genes are TRBV18 and TRBJ2-7; D may be TRBD2 (6 bases). V was clipped by 0 bases and J by 0 bases, with 9 bases between them. Germline assignment: CDR1 KGHSH and CDR2 LQKENI. This CDR3 region has 15 residues. In DNA form, the CDR3 reads TGTGCCAGCTCACCACCGTCCGGGGGCTCCTACGAGCAGTACTTC. It codes for CASSPPSGGSYEQYF.

The chain links TRBV9 to TRBJ2-7, with 7 positions matching TRBD2. With V trimmed by 4 bases and J by 3 bases, 10 bases remained unmatched. The CDR3 extends over 15 amino acids. The V gene's germline CDR1 is SGDLS and CDR2 YYNGEE. For the CDR3, the DNA is TGTGCCAGCAGCCCCCTAGCGGAGACGGGCTACGAGCAGTACTTC. It is translated as CASSPLAETGYEQYF.

This chain uses TRBV20-1 with TRBJ2-1, with no clear D. Trimming removed 6 bases at V and 9 bases at J, with 12 bases between. The germline CDR1 and CDR2 sequences are DFQATT and SNEGSKA (reference sequence). The CDR3 contains 11 residues. CDR3 amino acids: CSANLVSEQFF. CDR3 nucleotides: TGCAGTGCGAATCTAGTCAGTGAGCAGTTCTTC.

The V and J genes are TRBV6-6 and TRBJ2-3, with D possibly being TRBD2 (6 bases). CDR3 length: 12 amino acids. Germline CDR1 reads MNHNY; CDR2 reads SVGAGI (reference sequence). V gave up 5 bases and J gave up 5 bases, with 8 bases separating them. CDR3 region: CASSTGVDTQYF. CDR3 bases: TGTGCCAGCAGTACGGGGGTAGATACGCAGTATTTT.

The CDR3 protein is CASGLGLATTDTQYF. In DNA form, the CDR3 reads TGTGCTAGTGGTTTGGGACTAGCGACAACAGATACGCAGTATTTT. The rearrangement links TRBV12-5 to TRBJ2-3; TRBD2 matches 8 bases. The V gene's germline CDR1 is LGHNT and CDR2 FRNRAP. The V gene end was trimmed by 1 base and the J gene end by 3 bases; junction bases not matched to a gene: 3. The CDR3 loop spans 15 amino acids.

This clone appeared a few times. At one end the junction does not follow the germline gene, possibly because of a read error. The chain has TRBV7-2 and TRBJ2-1, with a weak D call TRBD2 (8 bases). Per germline, CDR1 SGHTA and CDR2 FQGNSA. CDR3 length equals 16 residues. CDR3 loop: CASTLGTGGLQGEQFF. The DNA of the CDR3 is TGTGCCAGCACCTTAGGGACGGGAGGGCTACAGGGGGAGCAGTTCTTC.

This chain uses TRBV6-6 with TRBJ2-1, with 7 nucleotides matching TRBD1. This CDR3 spans 14 amino acids. The germline gives CDR1 MNHNY, CDR2 SVGAGI (reference sequence). Trimming took 2 bases from V and 4 from J; bases not matched to a gene: 2. The CDR3 spells CASSYRDRYNEQFF. The CDR3 DNA reads TGTGCCAGCAGTTACAGGGACAGATACAATGAGCAGTTCTTC.

This clone has just one count. The chain is built from TRBV7-6 and TRBJ1-1; D is perhaps TRBD1 (5 bases). Trimming stripped 8 bases from V and 1 base from J, with 14 bases between. There are 14 residues in the CDR3. Germline V lookup: CDR1 SGHVS, CDR2 FNYEAQ. The CDR3 nucleotides are TGTGCCAGCGGACCCCGGGGGGGGAACACTGAAGCTTTCTTT. Protein sequence: CASGPRGGNTEAFF.

The chain has TRBV27 and TRBJ2-1; D unresolved. The V gene's germline CDR1 is MNHEY and CDR2 SMNVEV (reference sequence). V lost 3 bases and J lost 0, with 9 bases in between. This CDR3 region has 15 residues. CDR3 sequence (DNA): TGTGCCAGCAGTTTGTCCTTTAGCTCCTACAATGAGCAGTTCTTC. Residues: CASSLSFSSYNEQFF.

This clone occurred once. This chain uses TRBV28 with TRBJ2-7, with a weak D call TRBD1 (5 bases). Germline values: CDR1 MDHEN, CDR2 SYDVKM. V shed 3 bases and J shed 4 bases, with 10 bases lying between them. The CDR3 totals 13 residues. CDR3 nucleotide sequence: TGTGCCAGCAGTTTGGGGCTAGGTTACGAGCAGTACTTC. It codes for CASSLGLGYEQYF.

The genes are TRBV28 and TRBJ2-6; TRBD1 matches at 9 bases. The CDR3 consists of 16 residues. Germline V gene sequence: CDR1 MDHEN, CDR2 SYDVKM. Germline trimming cut 4 bases from V and 4 bases from J; bases unmatched to any gene: 5. This CDR3 reads CASSSGTGTGANVLTF. The CDR3 DNA reads as TGTGCCAGCAGTTCCGGGACAGGGACCGGGGCCAACGTCCTGACTTTC.

This clone was seen a single time. The chain recombines TRBV20-1 with TRBJ2-3; 9 bases align to TRBD2. The CDR3 is 16 residues long. With V trimmed by 3 bases and J by 0 bases, 7 bases remained unmatched. CDR1 is DFQATT and CDR2 is SNEGSKA in the germline V gene (reference sequence). The CDR3 region is CSASGIAGASTDTQYF. The CDR3 DNA reads as TGCAGTGCTAGTGGGATAGCGGGGGCTAGCACAGATACGCAGTATTTT.

The chain joins TRBV28 to TRBJ2-7; 12 bases agree with TRBD1. This CDR3 is built from 15 residues. V shed 6 bases and J 5 bases; nucleotides not matched to a gene: 8. Germline V lookup: CDR1 MDHEN, CDR2 SYDVKM. The DNA for the CDR3 is TGTGCCAGCAGGTCACCCGGGACAGGGGGCAACGAGCAGTACTTC. This sequence encodes CASRSPGTGGNEQYF.

The chain is built from TRBV5-4 and TRBJ1-6; D uncertain. In germline, CDR1 is SGHNT, CDR2 YYREEE (reference sequence). V was clipped by 4 bases and J by 7 bases, with 21 bases between them. The CDR3 sequence is 17 residues long. CDR3 in amino acids: CASSEKLSPLRNSPLHF. The CDR3 nucleotides read TGTGCCAGCAGCGAGAAGCTGTCCCCGCTCAGGAATTCACCCCTCCACTTT. The full variable domain, its missing parts supplied by reference TRBV5-4 and TRBJ1-6, is ETGVTQSPTHLIKTRGQQVTLRCSSQSGHNTVSWYQQALGQGPQFIFQYYREEENGRGNFPPRFSGLQFPNYSSELNVNALELDDSALYLCASSEKLSPLRNSPLHFGNGTRLTVT.

The rearrangement joins TRBV28 to TRBJ2-1, with D perhaps matching TRBD2 (6 bases). In germline, CDR1 is MDHEN, CDR2 SYDVKM. CDR3 length: 15 residues. Trimming removed 2 bases from V and 6 bases from J, with 14 bases in between. The CDR3 region is CASSLAGQGGNEQFF. The CDR3 coding sequence is TGTGCCAGCAGTTTAGCCGGGCAGGGAGGCAATGAGCAGTTCTTC.